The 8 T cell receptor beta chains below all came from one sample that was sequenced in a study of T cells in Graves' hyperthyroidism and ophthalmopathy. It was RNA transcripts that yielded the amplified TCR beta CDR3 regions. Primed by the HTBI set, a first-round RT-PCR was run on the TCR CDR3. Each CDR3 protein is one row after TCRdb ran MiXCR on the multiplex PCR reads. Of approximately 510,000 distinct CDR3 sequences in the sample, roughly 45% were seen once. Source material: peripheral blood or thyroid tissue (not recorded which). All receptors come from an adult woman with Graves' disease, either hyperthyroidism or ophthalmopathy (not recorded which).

CDR3 sequence (DNA): TGTGCCAGCAGCACGAAGACGGACCCACCGTACTACGAGCAGTACTTC. Residues: CASSTKTDPPYYEQYF. The chain combines TRBV7-8 with TRBJ2-7; no clear D gene. V dropped 5 bases and J dropped 3 bases, with 20 bases sitting between them. This CDR3 has 16 amino acids. Per germline, CDR1 SGHVS and CDR2 FQNEAQ.

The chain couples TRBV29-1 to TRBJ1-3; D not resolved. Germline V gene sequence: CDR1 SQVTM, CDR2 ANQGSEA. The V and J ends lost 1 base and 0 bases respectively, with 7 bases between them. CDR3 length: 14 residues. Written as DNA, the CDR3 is TGCAGCGTTGAAGGCAGCCACTCTGGAAACACCATATATTTT. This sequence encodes CSVEGSHSGNTIYF.

CDR3 DNA: TGTGCCACCAGCAGAGAGGCGGCGGGAGACAATCAGCCCCAGCATTTT. Translated, it gives CATSREAAGDNQPQHF. V and J are TRBV15 and TRBJ1-5; no reliable D call. The CDR3 extends over 16 amino acids. Trimming removed 0 bases from V and 3 bases from J, with 12 bases in between. Germline CDR1 LNHNV, CDR2 YYDKDF (reference sequence).

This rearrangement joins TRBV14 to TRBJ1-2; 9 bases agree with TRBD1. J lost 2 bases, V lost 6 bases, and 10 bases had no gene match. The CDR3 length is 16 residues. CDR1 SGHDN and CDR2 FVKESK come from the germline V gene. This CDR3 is CASSESDRGKNYGYTF. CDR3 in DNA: TGTGCCAGCAGTGAATCAGACAGGGGGAAGAACTATGGCTACACCTTC.

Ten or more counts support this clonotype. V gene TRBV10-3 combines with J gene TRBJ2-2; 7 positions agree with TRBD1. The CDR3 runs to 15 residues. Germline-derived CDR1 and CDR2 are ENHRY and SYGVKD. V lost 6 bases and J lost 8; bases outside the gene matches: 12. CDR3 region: CAISPTGNREGELFF. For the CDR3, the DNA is TGTGCCATCAGCCCGACAGGGAACAGGGAGGGGGAGCTGTTTTTT.

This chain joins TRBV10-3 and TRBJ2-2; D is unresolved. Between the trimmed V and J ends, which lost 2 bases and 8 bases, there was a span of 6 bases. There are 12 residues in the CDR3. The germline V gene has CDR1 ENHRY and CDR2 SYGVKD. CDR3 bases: TGTGCCATCAGTGAGGGCACAGGGGAGCTGTTTTTT. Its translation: CAISEGTGELFF.

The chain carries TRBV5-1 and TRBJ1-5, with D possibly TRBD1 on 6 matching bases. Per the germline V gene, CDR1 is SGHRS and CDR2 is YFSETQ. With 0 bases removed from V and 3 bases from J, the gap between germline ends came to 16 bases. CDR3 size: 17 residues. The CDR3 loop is CASSLVPRTVPNQPQHF. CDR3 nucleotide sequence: TGCGCCAGCAGCTTGGTCCCTAGGACAGTGCCCAATCAGCCCCAGCATTTT.

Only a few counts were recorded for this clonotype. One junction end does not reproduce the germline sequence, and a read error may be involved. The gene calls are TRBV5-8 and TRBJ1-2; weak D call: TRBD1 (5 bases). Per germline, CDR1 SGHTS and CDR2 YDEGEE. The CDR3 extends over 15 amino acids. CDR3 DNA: TGTGCCAGCAGCTTGGTGCGGGGGTCTAATTATGGCTACACCTTC. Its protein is CASSLVRGSNYGYTF. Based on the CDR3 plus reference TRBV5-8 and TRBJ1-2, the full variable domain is EAGVTQSPTHLIKTRGQQATLRCSPISGHTSVYWYQQALGLGLQFLLWYDEGEERNRGNFPPRFSGRQFPNYSSELNVNALELEDSALYLCASSLVRGSNYGYTFGSGTRLTVV.